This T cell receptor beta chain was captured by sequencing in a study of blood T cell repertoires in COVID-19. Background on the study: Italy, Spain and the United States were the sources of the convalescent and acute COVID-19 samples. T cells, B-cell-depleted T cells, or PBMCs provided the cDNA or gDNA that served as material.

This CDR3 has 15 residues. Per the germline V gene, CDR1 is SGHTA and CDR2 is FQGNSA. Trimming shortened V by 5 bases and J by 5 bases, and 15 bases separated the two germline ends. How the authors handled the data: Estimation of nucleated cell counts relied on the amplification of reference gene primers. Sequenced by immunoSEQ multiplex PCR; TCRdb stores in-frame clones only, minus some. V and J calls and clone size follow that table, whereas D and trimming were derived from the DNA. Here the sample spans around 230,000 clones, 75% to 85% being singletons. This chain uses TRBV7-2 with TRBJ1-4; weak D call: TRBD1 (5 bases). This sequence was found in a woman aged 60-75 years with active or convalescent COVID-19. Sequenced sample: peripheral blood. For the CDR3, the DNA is TGTGCCAGCAGCCCCCCGGGGGGTCTCAATGAAAAACTGTTTTTT. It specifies CASSPPGGLNEKLFF.